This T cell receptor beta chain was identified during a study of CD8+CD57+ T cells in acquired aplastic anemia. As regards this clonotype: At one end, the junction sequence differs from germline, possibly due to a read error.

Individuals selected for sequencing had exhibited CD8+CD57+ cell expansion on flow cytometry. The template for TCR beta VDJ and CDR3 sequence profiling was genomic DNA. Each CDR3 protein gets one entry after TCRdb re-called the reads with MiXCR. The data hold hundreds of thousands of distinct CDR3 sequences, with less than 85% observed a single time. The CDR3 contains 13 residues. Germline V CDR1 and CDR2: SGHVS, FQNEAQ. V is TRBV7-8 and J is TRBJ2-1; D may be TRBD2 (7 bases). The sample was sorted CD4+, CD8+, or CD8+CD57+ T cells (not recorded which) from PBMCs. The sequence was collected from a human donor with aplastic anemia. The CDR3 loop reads CASRGGGGHEQQF. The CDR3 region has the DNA TGTGCCAGCAGGGGAGGGGGAGGTCATGAGCAGCAGTTC.